The entry below describes one T cell receptor beta chain. Its antigen is unknown. No base quality values were provided; no much bigger clone lies one nucleotide off. Looking up the germline V gene yields CDR1 MNHEY and CDR2 SVGAGI. The CDR3, cysteine through phenylalanine, is 14 amino acids long. Of all the DNA, just the CDR3 is kept, 42 bases in frame from base 1. A distance of 9 bases separates the germline ends of V and J, which lose 0 bases and 4 bases respectively. This specimen's time point label, interpreted: baseline before first vaccination. The vaccinee samples were drawn from two UK trials, COV001 and COV002, one of which was a single-blind randomized controlled phase 2/3 trial testing AZD1222 (ChAdOx1 nCoV-19) in healthy adults. For TCRbeta chain sequencing, PBMC samples from trial participants were taken at day 0 and at day 28 after the second dose. The data were taken from a study of T cell responses to AZD1222 COVID-19 vaccine (dated by TCRdb to about 2021). Regarding the research as a whole: AZD1222 recipients whose second dose came at about 4 weeks and those whose second dose came at about 12 weeks were combined into one group, since spike-specific TCR depth and breadth did not differ between the two schedules. A total of more than 230 trial participants underwent TCR sequencing, of whom nearly 210 had received two doses of AZD1222 and some 25 had received two doses of the MenACWY control vaccine. Trial participants were enrolled by age into subgroups of 18-55, 56-69 and 70-plus years, and approximately 150, 30 and 60 TCR-sequenced participants, respectively, were included in these subgroups. General study outcomes and caveats: Vaccine-associated CD4 TCRs spanned the whole spike protein, with dominant responses in regions 160-218 and 743-854. Participants were mostly white British, with more females than males. The authors suggested clonal diversity may have been underestimated. Conclusions about previously exposed vaccinees are limited because only six or seven AZD1222 recipients were SARS-CoV-2 seropositive at baseline. The 56-69-year group was small, and its depth increase did not reach significance, likely because of low power. No day 14 peak-response samples were available, so repertoires were characterized only after the peak T cell response. Epitopes outside the regions mutated in the B.1.351 and B.1.1.7 variants were reportedly recognized by nearly half of the unique spike-specific TCRs. Spike-specific TCR breadth and depth rose significantly after two AZD1222 doses compared with day 0 and with MenACWY recipients.

The CDR3 regions of human TCRbeta chains were analyzed by immunosequencing. In the source study's methods: Repertoire TCRs were matched against a reference library of SARS-CoV-2-specific TCRs generated with the MIRA antigen-specificity platform. Breadth was defined as the fraction of unique TCRs that were SARS-CoV-2-associated. Depth was defined as the fraction of total T cells that were SARS-CoV-2-associated. Using the MIRA data, each spike-specific TCR was assigned both to the spike region to which the TCR was reactive and to a CD4 or CD8 class. Log10-transformed breadth and depth values were compared by one-way ANOVA with Sidak's multiple comparisons tests. The source is immuneACCESS, and TCRdb retained only in-frame sequences with V and J called. Part of the clones is not carried over; for the studies checked, unresolved V genes explain less than half of this, and the remainder is unexplained. V, J and clone size are those of that table, while D and trimming were read from the DNA. This sample gives tens of thousands of clones in total; about 86% of them show up just once. The ten largest clones capture approximately 16% of the sample.

The sequence was collected from an adult in good health. The source was peripheral blood, collected on day 0 of AZD1222 vaccination. The V and J genes are TRBV6-5 and TRBJ1-2; possibly the D gene is TRBD1, per 6 matching bases. At the DNA level, the sequence is TGTGCCAGCAGTTACTCTGGGGGCGGCTATGGCTACACCTTC. It codes for CASSYSGGGYGYTF.